Shown below are 8 T cell receptor beta chains from a single sample sequenced in a study of T-cell reconstitution after alpha-beta-depleted transplantation in children. No antigen has been assigned to these receptors. Study-wide results and caveats: After one year, T-cell counts and TCRbeta diversity mostly came from new T cells.

A library of TCRbeta sequences, prepared with unique molecular identifiers, was generated. Using its own MiXCR run on the PCR reads, TCRdb lists one record per CDR3 protein. Of approximately 300,000 distinct CDR3 sequences in the sample, about 7.3% are singletons; the top ten hold 9.1%. Sample: peripheral blood, taken 360 days after TCRalphabeta/CD19-depleted stem cell transplant. The receptors stem from a female patient younger than 10 who had a stem cell transplant for Fanconi anemia, so the T cells may come from the graft donor.

The table lists this clonotype with many counts. The chain has TRBV6-5 and TRBJ1-1; D is unclear. Trimming took off 6 bases at V and 5 bases at J, with 25 bases between the two ends. This CDR3 is 17 amino acids long. Germline-derived CDR1 and CDR2 are MNHEY and SVGAGI. CDR3 region: CASRNPRSGSLGTEAFF. In DNA form, the CDR3 reads TGTGCCAGCAGAAATCCAAGGAGCGGATCCCTGGGGACTGAAGCTTTCTTT.

In this sample, this clonotype turned up many times. The chain carries TRBV20-1 and TRBJ2-3; the match to TRBD2 covers 9 bases. The CDR3 runs 15 residues. V gave up 2 bases and J gave up 6 bases; unmatched junction bases: 9. Germline CDR1 reads DFQATT; CDR2 reads SNEGSKA (reference sequence). In DNA form, the CDR3 reads TGCAGTGCTAGACCAGCGGGGGGTTACTGGGATACGCAGTATTTT. Translating gives CSARPAGGYWDTQYF.

The genes are TRBV6-5 and TRBJ1-4, with a weak D call TRBD1 (5 bases). Germline V lookup: CDR1 MNHEY, CDR2 SVGAGI. The CDR3 runs to 14 residues. V was shortened by 1 base and J by 8 bases, with 11 bases between the two germline ends. The CDR3: CASSYFGGREKLFF. The CDR3 DNA follows: TGTGCCAGCAGTTACTTCGGGGGACGAGAAAAACTGTTTTTT.

This clonotype came up many times. The genes are TRBV28 and TRBJ2-5, with D unclear. V lost 7 bases, J lost 4 bases, and 7 bases lay in between. There are 11 residues in the CDR3. In germline, CDR1 is MDHEN, CDR2 SYDVKM. The CDR3: CASTKTETQYF. Here the CDR3 DNA reads TGTGCCAGCACTAAGACAGAGACCCAGTACTTC.

This clonotype was observed a few times. The genes are TRBV6-1 and TRBJ1-6; D call uncertain. Germline-derived CDR1 and CDR2 are MNHNS and SASEGT. The V end was cut by 1 base, the J end by 4 bases, with 5 bases between. The CDR3 extends over 14 amino acids. The DNA of the CDR3 is TGTGCCAGCAGTGAAGGGGGATATAATTCACCCCTCCACTTT. This encodes CASSEGGYNSPLHF.

The rearrangement joins TRBV18 to TRBJ2-1, with no clear D. From germline, CDR1 is KGHSH and CDR2 LQKENI. There are 14 residues in the CDR3. V was clipped by 1 base and J by 3 bases, with 7 bases between them. In DNA form, the CDR3 reads TGTGCCAGCTCACCACTGGACGGCTACAATGAGCAGTTCTTC. Translation gives CASSPLDGYNEQFF.

This clonotype was observed at least ten times. This chain links TRBV9 with TRBJ2-1; TRBD2 matches at 7 bases. The junction had 13 bases not matched to a gene; V was cut back by 0 bases and J by 7 bases. Germline CDR1 SGDLS, CDR2 YYNGEE. The CDR3 loop spans 17 amino acids. The DNA for the CDR3 is TGTGCCAGCAGCGTAGACCCTCCGGGACTAACCTCAAATGAGCAGTTCTTC. Translating it yields CASSVDPPGLTSNEQFF.

This clonotype was seen more than once but under ten times. This rearrangement joins TRBV27 to TRBJ2-1, with TRBD1 matching 9 bases. V dropped 5 bases and J dropped 1; count of bases not matched to a gene: 6. Germline lookup yields CDR1 MNHEY and CDR2 SMNVEV (reference sequence). CDR3 length: 16 amino acids. CDR3 sequence: CASSKQGAKSYNEQFF. DNA of the CDR3: TGTGCCAGCAGTAAACAGGGGGCGAAGTCCTACAATGAGCAGTTCTTC.